Listed below are T cell receptor beta chains from one sample, sequenced in a study of T cell responses to AZD1222 COVID-19 vaccine. Clones were sequenced by immunoSEQ multiplex PCR, and TCRdb holds only the in-frame ones, with some missing. The sample yields 100,000 to 150,000 clones, roughly 90% seen once. The starting material was peripheral blood, obtained on day 0 of AZD1222 vaccination. These receptors all stem from an adult in good health. CDR3s include the opening cysteine and the closing phenylalanine or tryptophan. D genes are given only for firm matches. Clone size is shown for a subset of rows, as once, few, many or a class of expanded clone.

V	D	J	size	CDR3	DNA
TRBV7-9	-	TRBJ2-7	-	CASSLIASTYEQYF	TGTGCCAGCAGCTTAATAGCGTCAACCTACGAGCAGTACTTC
TRBV10-1	TRBD2	TRBJ2-5	-	CASSESSLAGVETQYF	TGCGCCAGCAGTGAGTCGTCCCTAGCGGGAGTGGAGACCCAGTACTTC
TRBV4-1	-	TRBJ1-1	-	CASSPIEQLFMNTEAFF	TGCGCCAGCAGCCCTATCGAACAATTATTCATGAACACTGAAGCTTTCTTT
TRBV5-1	-	TRBJ2-1	-	CASSLIRGPNEQFF	TGCGCCAGCAGCTTAATCCGGGGACCCAATGAGCAGTTCTTC
TRBV30	-	TRBJ1-2	-	CAWSMGGLNYGYTF	TGTGCCTGGAGCATGGGGGGACTTAACTATGGCTACACCTTC
TRBV6-5	TRBD1	TRBJ1-5	-	CASSQGVRQPQHF	TGTGCCAGCAGTCAGGGGGTTCGGCAGCCCCAGCATTTT
TRBV28	TRBD2	TRBJ2-7	-	CASSSSGLAGSSRSYEQYF	TGTGCCAGCAGTTCATCTGGACTAGCGGGATCCAGCCGCTCCTACGAGCAGTACTTC
TRBV5-6	-	TRBJ1-3	-	CASSLAGVHSGNTIYF	TGTGCCAGCAGCTTGGCGGGGGTCCACTCTGGAAACACCATATATTTT
TRBV18	-	TRBJ2-7	once	CASSPGQGRSSYEQYF	TGTGCCAGCTCACCAGGGCAGGGCAGAAGCTCCTACGAGCAGTACTTC
TRBV18	TRBD1	TRBJ1-5	-	CASAADRWGNQPQHF	TGTGCCAGCGCCGCGGACAGGTGGGGAAATCAGCCCCAGCATTTT
TRBV24-1	-	TRBJ1-3	-	CATSDSRGANTIYF	TGTGCCACCAGTGATTCAAGAGGGGCAAACACCATATATTTT
TRBV6-2/TRBV6-3	-	TRBJ1-1	-	CASGLRGFSEAFF	TGTGCCAGCGGCCTTCGGGGGTTCTCTGAAGCTTTCTTT
TRBV10-3	TRBD2	TRBJ2-5	-	CAIGSGTETQYF	TGTGCCATCGGAAGCGGGACTGAGACCCAGTACTTC
TRBV4-3	TRBD2	TRBJ2-2	-	CASSQDIGTRGDTGELFF	TGCGCCAGCAGCCAAGATATCGGGACTAGAGGGGACACCGGGGAGCTGTTTTTT
TRBV6-5	-	TRBJ2-7	once	CASSYTGTTYYYEQYF	TGTGCCAGCAGTTACACCGGGACAACGTATTACTACGAGCAGTACTTC
TRBV29-1	TRBD1	TRBJ1-2	-	CSARQGIGGYTF	TGCAGCGCTCGACAGGGAATTGGCGGCTACACCTTC
TRBV7-2	-	TRBJ2-2	-	CASSPRPRNTGELFF	TGTGCCAGCAGCCCCCGTCCCCGGAACACCGGGGAGCTGTTTTTT
TRBV6-5	-	TRBJ1-4	-	CASSYVGGSNEKLFF	TGTGCCAGCAGTTACGTGGGGGGTTCAAATGAAAAACTGTTTTTT
TRBV4-1	TRBD1	TRBJ2-7	-	CASSQTTGTESYEQYF	TGCGCCAGCAGCCAGACGACCGGGACAGAATCCTACGAGCAGTACTTC
TRBV5-1	TRBD2	TRBJ2-7	-	CASSQGKAGGTYEQYF	TGCGCCAGCAGCCAAGGAAAAGCGGGAGGGACCTACGAGCAGTACTTC
TRBV19	TRBD1	TRBJ2-1	-	CASTLGTGVSEQFF	TGTGCCAGTACCTTGGGTACAGGGGTGAGTGAGCAGTTCTTC
TRBV18	TRBD1	TRBJ1-2	-	CASSRQGMGYTF	TGTGCCAGCTCACGACAGGGGATGGGCTACACCTTC
TRBV11-2	-	TRBJ1-1	-	CASSPIGGNTEAFF	TGTGCCAGCAGCCCAATAGGGGGGAACACTGAAGCTTTCTTT
TRBV27	-	TRBJ1-1	-	CASSWSVPGYMNTEAFF	TGTGCCAGCAGCTGGAGTGTCCCCGGCTATATGAACACTGAAGCTTTCTTT
TRBV5-1	-	TRBJ1-2	few	CASSLQGEDGYTF	TGCGCCAGCAGCTTGCAAGGGGAGGATGGCTACACCTTC
TRBV12-3/TRBV12-4	-	TRBJ1-5	-	CASKGGPGQPQHF	TGTGCCAGCAAGGGGGGACCCGGTCAGCCCCAGCATTTT
TRBV3-1/TRBV3-2	-	TRBJ1-2	-	CASSRPGGYTF	TGTGCCAGCAGCCGCCCGGGCGGCTACACCTTC
TRBV5-1	TRBD2	TRBJ2-2	-	CASSSLVAGATGELFF	TGCGCCAGCAGCTCACTGGTAGCGGGAGCCACCGGGGAGCTGTTTTTT
TRBV19	TRBD1	TRBJ2-1	-	CASSPGGASYNEQFF	TGTGCCAGTAGTCCAGGGGGCGCGAGCTACAATGAGCAGTTCTTC
TRBV12-3/TRBV12-4	-	TRBJ1-5	few	CASSSLIPQTQHF	TGTGCCAGCAGTTCCCTCATCCCCCAGACCCAGCATTTT
TRBV2	-	TRBJ1-3	-	CASSDLGRASGNTIYF	TGTGCCAGCAGTGATCTAGGCAGGGCCTCTGGAAACACCATATATTTT
TRBV19	-	TRBJ1-5	-	CASRTVNQPQHF	TGTGCCAGTAGGACAGTCAATCAGCCCCAGCATTTT
TRBV2	TRBD1	TRBJ1-3	-	CASSVWDRVRGGNTIYF	TGTGCCAGCAGTGTTTGGGACAGGGTGCGAGGTGGAAACACCATATATTTT
TRBV5-1	-	TRBJ1-6	-	CASSYYNSPLHF	TGCGCCAGCAGCTACTATAATTCACCCCTCCACTTT
TRBV4-2	-	TRBJ1-5	-	CASSRQGLGDQPQHF	TGTGCCAGCAGCCGGCAGGGGTTAGGAGATCAGCCCCAGCATTTT
TRBV12-3/TRBV12-4	-	TRBJ1-1	-	CASSPDARGAFF	TGTGCCAGCAGTCCGGACGCGCGTGGAGCTTTCTTT
TRBV7-9	-	TRBJ1-1	-	CASSLVAANTEAFF	TGTGCCAGCAGCTTAGTTGCGGCGAACACTGAAGCTTTCTTT
TRBV19	-	TRBJ1-2	-	CASSIGHVYGYTF	TGTGCCAGTAGCATCGGGCACGTCTATGGCTACACCTTC
TRBV6-1	-	TRBJ2-7	-	CASSEARTAGYEQYF	TGTGCCAGCAGTGAAGCGCGAACAGCCGGCTACGAGCAGTACTTC
TRBV4-3	-	TRBJ2-1	-	CASSQDGNLGTYEQFF	TGCGCCAGCAGCCAAGATGGAAACCTGGGGACCTATGAGCAGTTCTTC
TRBV5-6	-	TRBJ1-1	-	CASSFGQKNTEAFF	TGTGCCAGCAGCTTCGGACAGAAGAACACTGAAGCTTTCTTT
TRBV9	TRBD2	TRBJ2-1	-	CASSPRDHRGGSYNEQFF	TGTGCCAGCAGCCCGAGGGACCACCGGGGGGGCTCCTACAATGAGCAGTTCTTC
TRBV7-2	-	TRBJ1-5	-	CASSPRVGAQPQHF	TGTGCCAGCAGCCCCCGCGTAGGCGCTCAGCCCCAGCATTTT
TRBV19	-	TRBJ1-5	-	CASSKVTGFSQPQHF	TGTGCCAGTAGTAAAGTCACAGGGTTTTCCCAGCCCCAGCATTTT
TRBV5-1	TRBD1	TRBJ2-7	-	CASSPRTGGSYEQYF	TGCGCCAGCAGCCCGAGGACAGGGGGTTCCTACGAGCAGTACTTC
TRBV6-1	-	TRBJ2-1	-	CASSEVGGSGDEQFF	TGTGCCAGCAGTGAAGTTGGGGGATCGGGGGATGAGCAGTTCTTC
TRBV7-2	-	TRBJ1-2	once	CASSLGGLPYGYTF	TGTGCCAGCAGCTTAGGTGGCCTACCCTATGGCTACACCTTC
TRBV18	TRBD2	TRBJ2-7	once	CASSPGIAGESEQYF	TGTGCCAGCTCACCCGGGATAGCGGGAGAGTCGGAGCAGTACTTC
TRBV6-5	TRBD1	TRBJ1-4	once	CASSWGQETVGEKLFF	TGTGCCAGCAGTTGGGGACAGGAGACGGTAGGCGAAAAACTGTTTTTT
TRBV24-1	TRBD1	TRBJ2-1	-	CATSDLPGQGALRAHNEQFF	TGTGCCACCAGTGATTTACCGGGACAGGGGGCCCTACGGGCACACAATGAGCAGTTCTTC
TRBV12-3/TRBV12-4	-	TRBJ1-2	-	CASSFGDANGYTF	TGTGCCAGCAGTTTCGGGGACGCAAATGGCTACACCTTC
TRBV27	TRBD1	TRBJ1-2	once	CASVGTGGFRNGYTF	TGTGCCAGTGTCGGGACAGGGGGCTTTCGTAACGGCTACACCTTC
TRBV25-1	-	TRBJ2-2	-	CASTSLTGISPGELFF	TGTGCCAGCACGAGCCTTACAGGGATCAGCCCCGGGGAGCTGTTTTTT
TRBV30	-	TRBJ1-2	-	CAWTPDGGGYGYTF	TGTGCCTGGACCCCTGATGGGGGGGGATATGGCTACACCTTC
TRBV29-1	TRBD1	TRBJ1-2	once	CSVVGQGYGYTF	TGCAGCGTTGTCGGACAGGGCTATGGCTACACCTTC
TRBV7-9	-	TRBJ2-3	once	CASSLPGISTDTQYF	TGTGCCAGCAGCTTACCGGGAATAAGCACAGATACGCAGTATTTT
TRBV2	TRBD1	TRBJ2-1	-	CASKGASNNEQFF	TGTGCCAGCAAGGGGGCGTCGAACAATGAGCAGTTCTTC